This T cell receptor (beta chain) was sequenced in a study of T cells in Graves' hyperthyroidism and ophthalmopathy. This clonotype was seen at least ten times. Its target is not known. In germline, CDR1 is WNHNN, CDR2 SYGVQD (reference sequence). The CDR3 loop spans 14 amino acids. Germline trimming cut 3 bases from V and 3 bases from J; bases unmatched to any gene: 5. Regarding the study as a whole: Among thyroid clonotypes expanded above 0.001, most also appeared in blood.

TCR beta CDR3 regions were amplified from RNA transcripts. The HTBI primer set served for first-round RT-PCR of the TCR CDR3. Via MiXCR, TCRdb re-called the multiplex PCR reads, giving one row per CDR3 protein. The sample gives 300,000 to 400,000 distinct CDR3 sequences, around 13% of which show up once; approximately 10% is in the top ten. Exclusion of a patient resulted from uncontrolled infection, other autoimmune disease, pregnancy or lactation. Diagnoses were established using clinical symptoms, serum thyroxine and TRAb, thyroid ultrasound and orbital computed tomography. PBMCs were collected from an approximately 10 ml volume of fresh peripheral blood.

This receptor was obtained from a woman in her fifties or sixties with Graves' hyperthyroidism. Sequencing was carried out using blood. The chain links TRBV10-1 to TRBJ2-7; 7 bases fit TRBD2. CDR3 residues: CASSESGAFYEQYF. The CDR3 DNA is TGCGCCAGCAGTGAAAGCGGGGCCTTCTACGAGCAGTACTTC.